This T cell receptor (beta chain) originates from a study of control samples from healthy donors and cancer patients. The CDR3 runs 11 residues. Germline V gene sequence: CDR1 MGHDK, CDR2 SYGVNS. Trimming cost V 6 bases and J 7 bases, with 9 bases left between them. Profiled with immunoSEQ multiplex PCR; TCRdb holds only in-frame clones, not every one. The table shows about 140,000 clones, with approximately 94% occurring only once. This TCR came from a man aged 40-49 years in good health. This sequence joins TRBV25-1 and TRBJ1-1; tentative D call: TRBD1 (5 bases). Sequences were obtained from blood. The CDR3 spells CASSPGGEAFF. CDR3 nucleotide sequence: TGTGCCAGCAGCCCGGGGGGTGAAGCTTTCTTT.